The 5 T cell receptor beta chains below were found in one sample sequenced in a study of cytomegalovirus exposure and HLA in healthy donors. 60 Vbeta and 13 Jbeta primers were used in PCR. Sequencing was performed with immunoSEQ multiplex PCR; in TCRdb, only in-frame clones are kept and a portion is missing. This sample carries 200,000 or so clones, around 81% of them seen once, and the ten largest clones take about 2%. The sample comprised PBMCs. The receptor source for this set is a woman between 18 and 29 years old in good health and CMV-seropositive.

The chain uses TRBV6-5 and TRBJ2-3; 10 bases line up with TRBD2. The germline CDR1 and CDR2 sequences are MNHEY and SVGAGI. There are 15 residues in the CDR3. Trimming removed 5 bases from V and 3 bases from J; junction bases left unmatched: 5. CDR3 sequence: CASSNSGGSTDTQYF. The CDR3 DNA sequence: TGTGCCAGCAGTAATAGCGGGGGGTCAACAGATACGCAGTATTTT.

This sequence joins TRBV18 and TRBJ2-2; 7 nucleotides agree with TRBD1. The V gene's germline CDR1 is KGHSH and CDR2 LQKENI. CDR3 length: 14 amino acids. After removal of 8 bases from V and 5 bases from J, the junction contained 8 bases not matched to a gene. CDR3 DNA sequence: TGTGCCAGCCTAGGGACAGCCGTGACCGGGGAGCTGTTTTTT. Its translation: CASLGTAVTGELFF.

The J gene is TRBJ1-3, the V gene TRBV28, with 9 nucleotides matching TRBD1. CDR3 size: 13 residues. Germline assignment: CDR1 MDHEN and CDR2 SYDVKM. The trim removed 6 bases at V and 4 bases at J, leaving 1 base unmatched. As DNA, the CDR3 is TGTGCCAGCAGACAGGGGGCAGGAAACACCATATATTTT. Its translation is CASRQGAGNTIYF.

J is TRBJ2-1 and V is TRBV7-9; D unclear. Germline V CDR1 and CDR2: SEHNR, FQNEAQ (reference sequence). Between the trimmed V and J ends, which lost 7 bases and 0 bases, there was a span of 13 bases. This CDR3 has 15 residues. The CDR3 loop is CASTDGLSSYNEQFF. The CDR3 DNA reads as TGTGCCAGCACCGACGGGTTAAGCTCCTACAATGAGCAGTTCTTC.

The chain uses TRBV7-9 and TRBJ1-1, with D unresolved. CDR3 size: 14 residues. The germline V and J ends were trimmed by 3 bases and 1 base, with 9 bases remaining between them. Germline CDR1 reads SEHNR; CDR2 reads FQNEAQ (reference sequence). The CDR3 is CASSFVGGNTEAFF. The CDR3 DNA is TGTGCCAGCAGCTTTGTCGGTGGGAACACTGAAGCTTTCTTT. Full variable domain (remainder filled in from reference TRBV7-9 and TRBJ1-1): DTGVSQNPRHKITKRGQNVTFRCDPISEHNRLYWYRQTLGQGPEFLTYFQNEAQLEKSRLLSDRFSAERPKGSFSTLEIQRTEQGDSAMYLCASSFVGGNTEAFFGQGTRLTVV.